These 21 T cell receptor beta chains came from one sample sequenced in a study of blood T cell repertoires in COVID-19. The data were produced by immunoSEQ multiplex PCR, yet TCRdb's version contains in-frame clones alone and is incomplete. The data hold about 220,000 clones, with around three quarters observed a single time. The sample comprised peripheral blood. The receptor source for this set is a woman in her 70s with acute or convalescent COVID-19.

V usage is TRBV5-1 and J usage is TRBJ2-7; 7 bases match TRBD1. Unmatched junction bases numbered 10, after V lost 4 bases and J lost 9 bases. This CDR3 comprises 13 residues. Germline values: CDR1 SGHRS, CDR2 YFSETQ. The CDR3 reads CASSPGQDVRQYF. In DNA, the CDR3 is TGCGCCAGCAGCCCCGGACAGGACGTACGGCAGTACTTC. The variable domain in full, with the rest retrieved from reference TRBV5-1 and TRBJ2-7, is KAGVTQTPRYLIKTRGQQVTLSCSPISGHRSVSWYQQTPGQGLQFLFEYFSETQRNKGNFPGRFSGRQFSNSRSEMNVSTLELGDSALYLCASSPGQDVRQYFGPGTRLTVT.

This chain's CDR3 is CSGGEPLGGELFF. CDR3 coding DNA: TGCAGCGGCGGCGAACCCCTCGGCGGGGAGCTGTTTTTT. V usage is TRBV29-1 and J usage is TRBJ2-2; D is unclear. The V gene lost 7 bases and the J gene lost 7 bases, with 16 bases spanning the gap. CDR1 SQVTM and CDR2 ANQGSEA come from the germline V gene. This CDR3 has 13 residues.

V is TRBV7-9 and J is TRBJ2-7; 7 nucleotides align to TRBD1. The germline CDR1 and CDR2 sequences are SEHNR and FQNEAQ (reference sequence). V gave up 6 bases and J gave up 2 bases; unmatched junction bases: 10. The CDR3 is 15 amino acids. The CDR3 is CASRHPGQRTYEQYV. In DNA, the CDR3 is TGTGCCAGCAGGCACCCGGGACAGCGTACCTACGAGCAGTACGTC.

The chain couples TRBV2 to TRBJ1-2, with unresolved D. The CDR3 sequence is 11 residues long. The ends were cut back, 4 bases at V and 8 bases at J, with 8 bases in the middle. The germline V gene encodes CDR1 SNHLY and CDR2 FYNNEI. The CDR3 DNA reads as TGTGCCAGCAGTGTCGGGGTGGGCTACACCTTC. Protein sequence: CASSVGVGYTF.

The chain combines TRBV10-3 with TRBJ1-1, with D tentatively TRBD1 (6 bases). The V and J ends lost 6 bases and 1 base respectively, with 12 bases between them. CDR1 and CDR2 from the germline V gene are ENHRY and SYGVKD. The CDR3 has 14 residues. The CDR3, as DNA: TGTGCCATCAGGACAGGCTCGGGGAACACTGAAGCTTTCTTT. This gives the protein CAIRTGSGNTEAFF.

The rearrangement links TRBV27 to TRBJ2-7; 8 bases are a match to TRBD1. CDR3 size: 17 residues. Germline assignment: CDR1 MNHEY and CDR2 SMNVEV (reference sequence). V lost 8 bases, J lost 1 base, and 16 bases stayed unmatched. Here the CDR3 reads CASGGPGRGRMSYEQYF. Written as DNA, the CDR3 is TGTGCCAGCGGAGGTCCAGGCAGGGGGCGAATGTCCTACGAGCAGTACTTC.

Concerning this clone: The germline gene is not matched at one end of the junction; a read error may be the cause. V usage is TRBV12-3 or TRBV12-4 and J usage is TRBJ2-3; 7 bases match TRBD2. The CDR3 sequence is 13 residues long. CDR3 DNA sequence: TGTGCCATCAGTGGGGGGGGGACAGATACGCAGTATTTT. This translates into CAISGGGTDTQYF.

This chain connects TRBV2 to TRBJ2-5; the D gene is possibly TRBD1 (6 bases). The CDR3 has 15 residues. Germline V gene data show CDR1 as SNHLY and CDR2 as FYNNEI. V lost 3 bases to trimming and J lost 0 bases, with 11 bases between them. CDR3 sequence reads: CASSERQAHQETQYF. The CDR3 bases are TGTGCCAGCAGTGAGAGACAGGCGCACCAAGAGACCCAGTACTTC.

A remark on this clone: This sample also contains other DNA sequences that code for the same CDR3. V is TRBV4-3 and J is TRBJ1-6; 7 bases are shared with TRBD1. There are 15 residues in the CDR3. CDR1 is LGHNA, CDR2 YSLEER, per germline. V was pared by 0 bases and J by 6 bases, with 2 bases of the junction left unmatched. The CDR3 nucleotides read TGCGCCAGCAGCCAAGATTACAGGGGTAATTCACCCCTCCACTTT. Translating it yields CASSQDYRGNSPLHF.

This clone was observed a few times. The V call is TRBV7-2, the J call TRBJ2-5; D is possibly TRBD2 (5 bases). CDR1 is SGHTA, CDR2 FQGNSA, per germline. Trimming cost V 5 bases and J 5 bases, with 18 bases left between them. CDR3 size: 15 residues. The CDR3 loop reads CASSAQSTSGETQYF. The CDR3, as DNA: TGTGCCAGCAGCGCGCAATCTACGTCGGGGGAGACCCAGTACTTC. The whole variable domain, remainder taken from reference TRBV7-2 and TRBJ2-5, is GAGVSQSPSNKVTEKGKDVELRCDPISGHTALYWYRQSLGQGLEFLIYFQGNSAPDKSGLPSDRFSAERTGGSVSTLTIQRTQQEDSAVYLCASSAQSTSGETQYFGPGTRLLVL.

The V and J genes are TRBV6-6 and TRBJ2-1, with TRBD1 as a possible D gene (6 bases). The germline CDR1 and CDR2 sequences are MNHNY and SVGAGI (reference sequence). The CDR3 covers 15 residues. V lost 4 bases and J 1 base, leaving 11 bases between the germline ends. The CDR3 sequence is CASSSGERSYNEQFF. Written as DNA, the CDR3 is TGTGCCAGCAGTTCAGGGGAGCGGTCCTACAATGAGCAGTTCTTC.

By proportion, this clone is medium-sized. V usage is TRBV6-1 and J usage is TRBJ1-5, with D unresolved. Germline loops: CDR1 MNHNS, CDR2 SASEGT. The CDR3 consists of 13 residues. Trimming left V 3 bases short and J 7 bases short, with 10 bases between. CDR3 protein: CASSDEGGQPQHF. The DNA of the CDR3 is TGTGCCAGCAGTGATGAGGGTGGACAGCCCCAGCATTTT.

The V and J genes are TRBV12-3 or TRBV12-4 and TRBJ1-5; no firm D call. Deletions cut 3 bases from V and 6 bases from J, with 6 bases between. The CDR3 sequence is 12 residues long. The CDR3 loop is CASSFEGQPQHF. In nucleotides, the CDR3 is TGTGCCAGCAGTTTCGAGGGTCAGCCCCAGCATTTT.

The count of this clone is one. The CDR3 coding sequence is TGTGCCAGCAGCTCCGGGACAGGGCTTTTTCAGCCCCAGCATTTT. It translates to CASSSGTGLFQPQHF. The genes are TRBV5-4 and TRBJ1-5; 9 nucleotides agree with TRBD1. The CDR3 contains 15 residues. Germline CDR1 is SGHNT and CDR2 is YYREEE (reference sequence). V lost 3 bases, J lost 6 bases, and 7 bases stayed unmatched. Complete variable domain (other parts from reference TRBV5-4 and TRBJ1-5): ETGVTQSPTHLIKTRGQQVTLRCSSQSGHNTVSWYQQALGQGPQFIFQYYREEENGRGNFPPRFSGLQFPNYSSELNVNALELDDSALYLCASSSGTGLFQPQHFGDGTRLSIL.

The CDR3 loop is CASSFYRTNKETQYF. The CDR3 bases are TGTGCCAGCAGTTTCTATAGGACTAACAAAGAGACCCAGTACTTC. The V and J genes are TRBV27 and TRBJ2-5; TRBD2 might be the D (6 bases). CDR3 length equals 15 residues. Germline-derived CDR1 and CDR2 are MNHEY and SMNVEV (reference sequence). V was pared by 3 bases and J by 3 bases, with 14 bases between.

V and J are TRBV3-1 (or the pseudogene TRBV3-2) and TRBJ2-5; 11 bases map to TRBD1. V trimming: 6 bases; J trimming: 4 bases; junction bases outside the gene matches: 1. This CDR3 spans 13 amino acids. CDR1 is LGHDT, CDR2 YNNKEL, per germline (reference sequence). The CDR3 loop reads CASRGTGGETQYF. The CDR3 nucleotides read TGTGCCAGCAGGGGGACAGGGGGAGAGACCCAGTACTTC.

The sample holds a few counts of this clone. V is TRBV28 and J is TRBJ2-5; 8 nucleotides line up with TRBD1. This CDR3 has 12 amino acids. The V segment lost 11 bases and the J segment 4 bases; nucleotides outside the gene matches: 6. CDR1 is MDHEN and CDR2 is SYDVKM in the germline V gene. CDR3 DNA: TGTGCCTCCTCGACAGGGGCAGAGACCCAGTACTTC. It codes for CASSTGAETQYF.

The genes are TRBV20-1 and TRBJ1-1; D perhaps matches TRBD1 (6 bases). V lost 3 bases, J lost 1 base, and 15 bases lay in between. This CDR3 is 15 amino acids long. Germline CDR1 and CDR2: DFQATT and SNEGSKA (reference sequence). CDR3 residues: CSASTGFLGNTEAFF. CDR3 DNA sequence: TGCAGTGCTAGTACAGGGTTTCTAGGGAACACTGAAGCTTTCTTT.

J is TRBJ2-1 and V is TRBV27, with TRBD1 matching over 7 bases. This CDR3 has 16 residues. V shed 4 bases, J shed 2 bases, and the junction held 8 bases outside the gene matches. Germline V lookup: CDR1 MNHEY, CDR2 SMNVEV (reference sequence). DNA of the CDR3: TGTGCCAGCAGTTCGCGGACAGGAGTCCCCTACAATGAGCAGTTCTTC. Its translation: CASSSRTGVPYNEQFF.

CDR3 in amino acids: CASIQTSGGPYNRTDTQYF. DNA of the CDR3: TGCGCCAGCATACAGACTAGCGGGGGGCCCTATAACCGTACAGATACGCAGTATTTT. The genes are TRBV10-1 and TRBJ2-3; 13 bases agree with TRBD2. This CDR3 is built from 19 residues. Per germline, CDR1 WNHNN and CDR2 SYGVQD (reference sequence). Trimming at V came to 7 bases and at J to 3 bases, leaving 16 bases not matched to a gene.

The J gene is TRBJ1-6, the V gene TRBV5-1, with D possibly TRBD1 on 6 matching bases. This CDR3 has 14 amino acids. V dropped 4 bases and J dropped 3 bases, with 8 bases sitting between them. CDR1 and CDR2 (germline): SGHRS, YFSETQ. CDR3 region: CASSATGYNSPLHF. Here the CDR3 DNA reads TGCGCCAGCAGCGCGACAGGCTATAATTCACCCCTCCACTTT.